Sequencing of this TCR beta chain was carried out in a study of graft-versus-host responses after intestinal transplantation. Study summary: Recipients were given multivisceral, liver-intestinal, or isolated intestinal transplants. Whole-study results and caveats: GvH clones detected in recipient marrow included some appearing first in ileum or blood. Declining HvG levels early post-transplant were linked to peak circulating GvH clone levels.

Comments on this clone: Its antigen is unidentified.

V dropped 5 bases and J dropped 3 bases, with 17 bases sitting between them. This CDR3 region has 16 residues. The germline CDR1 and CDR2 sequences are SGHTA and FQGTGA. Profiled with immunoSEQ multiplex PCR; TCRdb holds only in-frame clones, not every one. This table holds 90,000 to 120,000 clones, roughly 87% found once. The specimen comprised unstimulated CD4+ T cells sorted from spleen or lymph node cells, sampled before transplant. The receptor was isolated from a human donor who was the organ donor for an intestinal transplant. This sequence joins TRBV7-3 and TRBJ2-1, with D tentatively TRBD2 (5 bases). CDR3 region: CASSRLTTVLYNEQFF. Written as DNA, the CDR3 is TGTGCCAGCAGCAGGTTGACTACAGTTCTCTACAATGAGCAGTTCTTC.